This passage covers 22 T cell receptor beta chains from one sample sequenced in a study of T cells expressing NK-cell markers. With the 5' RACE reads reprocessed, TCRdb shows one record per CDR3 protein and no DNA. Its table records 200,000 to 300,000 distinct CDR3 sequences. The specimen was blood T cells: a sorted CD56 or NKG2C T cell subset, CD4+ or CD8+ T cells, or bulk PBMC T cells (not recorded which). Receptors originate from a young man in good health.

The chain joins TRBV25-1 to TRBJ2-1. Germline CDR1 is MGHDK and CDR2 is SYGVNS. The CDR3 covers 14 residues. The CDR3 is CASSEDLPTHGQFF.

This chain connects TRBV21-1 to TRBJ2-7; TCRdb picks TRBD1, but there is no DNA to check that call. TRBV21-1 is designated a pseudogene. This CDR3 is built from 17 residues. CDR3 residues: CASTIRGFREGSYEQYF.

The chain couples TRBV4-2 to TRBJ2-7; TCRdb names TRBD2, which stays unverified in the absence of DNA. This CDR3 is 15 amino acids long. CDR1 is LGHNA and CDR2 is YNFKEQ in the germline V gene. CDR3 sequence: CASSQRGTQPHEQYF.

V usage is TRBV12-3 or TRBV12-4 and J usage is TRBJ1-5. This CDR3 spans 14 amino acids. CDR3: CASSLELRVWPQHF.

The gene calls are TRBV30 and TRBJ1-6; there is no DNA to check the TCRdb D call of TRBD1. The CDR3 has 22 amino acids. Germline V gene sequence: CDR1 GTSNPN, CDR2 SVGIG (reference sequence). The CDR3 spells CAWKTPDKTGTEGSSYNSPLHF.

The chain combines TRBV29-1 with TRBJ2-1; checking the TCRdb D call of TRBD1 is not possible without DNA. The germline V gene encodes CDR1 SQVTM and CDR2 ANQGSEA. This CDR3 comprises 13 residues. CDR3: CSAPRGNGHEQFF.

V is TRBV6-5 and J is TRBJ2-3; TCRdb's assignment of TRBD2 cannot be checked, as there is no DNA. The V gene's germline CDR1 is MNHEY and CDR2 SVGAGI. This CDR3 comprises 12 residues. The CDR3 loop reads CASSPAGDTQYF.

The gene calls are TRBV7-3 and TRBJ2-3; TCRdb returns TRBD2, unconfirmable since there is no DNA. The CDR3 has 15 residues. Germline-derived CDR1 and CDR2 are SGHTA and FQGTGA. This chain's CDR3 is CASSLRLAGSDTQYF.

The chain links TRBV7-9 to TRBJ1-6; TCRdb's D call, TRBD1, is unchecked because there is no DNA. The CDR3 runs to 14 residues. Germline CDR1 SEHNR, CDR2 FQNEAQ (reference sequence). The CDR3 region is CASSPDGTVSPLHF.

The chain employs TRBV20-1 and TRBJ2-3; TCRdb picks TRBD1, but there is no DNA to check that call. Germline assignment: CDR1 DFQATT and CDR2 SNEGSKA (reference sequence). This CDR3 is built from 14 residues. CDR3 residues: CSARRGTGLDTQYF.

The chain uses TRBV12-3 or TRBV12-4 and TRBJ2-3; no DNA is available, so the TRBD1 call from TCRdb remains unchecked. This CDR3 contains 14 residues. The CDR3 sequence: CASSQYRGTDTQYF.

The chain carries TRBV29-1 and TRBJ2-3; TCRdb returns TRBD1, unconfirmable since there is no DNA. The CDR3 loop spans 13 amino acids. Germline V gives CDR1 SQVTM, CDR2 ANQGSEA. CDR3 in amino acids: CSVGPGSTDTQYF.

V and J are TRBV4-1 and TRBJ2-1. CDR1 and CDR2 (germline): MGHRA, YSYEKL. The CDR3 sequence is 17 residues long. This CDR3 is CASSQLSGRMGYNEQFF.

The rearrangement joins TRBV12-3 or TRBV12-4 to TRBJ1-6. CDR3 length equals 15 residues. CDR3 residues: CASSFFGGRDSPLHF.

The V gene is TRBV9, the J gene TRBJ2-3; TCRdb names TRBD1, which stays unverified in the absence of DNA. Germline V gives CDR1 SGDLS, CDR2 YYNGEE. This CDR3 is 14 amino acids long. CDR3: CASSVAQGPDTQYF.

The rearrangement links TRBV6-5 to TRBJ2-3. Germline V gives CDR1 MNHEY, CDR2 SVGAGI. This CDR3 region has 14 residues. The chain's CDR3 is CASGYPRWGDTQYF.

J is TRBJ1-2 and V is TRBV20-1; the TRBD1 assignment by TCRdb is unverifiable without DNA. The germline gives CDR1 DFQATT, CDR2 SNEGSKA (reference sequence). The CDR3 totals 12 residues. The chain's CDR3 is CSAHTGGNGYTF.

The chain is built from TRBV12-3 or TRBV12-4 and TRBJ1-2. CDR3 length: 17 residues. This chain's CDR3 is CASNPKGRTTDLRGYTF.

This CDR3 reads CASSLSGGDIQYF. The rearrangement links TRBV12-3 or TRBV12-4 to TRBJ2-4; no DNA is available, so the TRBD2 call from TCRdb remains unchecked. This CDR3 contains 13 residues.

This rearrangement joins TRBV12-3 or TRBV12-4 to TRBJ2-1; absent DNA, TCRdb's TRBD2 call cannot be checked. This CDR3 is 12 amino acids long. CDR3 loop: CASTRTSGRHFF.

This chain uses TRBV12-3 or TRBV12-4 with TRBJ2-2; TCRdb proposes TRBD2, but this gene call is untestable without DNA. The CDR3 contains 15 residues. The CDR3 reads CASKSLAVYTGELFF.

The V gene is TRBV29-1, the J gene TRBJ2-3. The CDR3 contains 14 residues. Looked up from germline, CDR1 is SQVTM and CDR2 is ANQGSEA. The CDR3 sequence is CSVCMGPSTDTQYF.